These T cell receptor beta chains were read from a single sample in a study of blood T cells in healthy people across ages. TCRdb analysed the 5' RACE reads with MiXCR anew, one entry per CDR3 protein. Among around 520,000 distinct CDR3 sequences listed, about 29% were seen once. This same sample was also part of a study on T cells of mothers and their children.

Sequenced sample: blood. All receptors derive from a boy aged 2 to 9 in good health. Both conserved end residues are part of each CDR3. A D gene is named only where the DNA matches it firmly. A clone size is listed for some rows: how often the clone was seen (once, few, many), or a class if it is expanded.

>TRBD1|TRBV9|.|TRBJ2-2|15
TGTGCCAGCAGCATTCACAGGGGGAACACCGGGGAGCTGTTTTTT
CASSIHRGNTGELFF
>TRBD2|TRBV29-1|few|TRBJ2-3|15
TGCAGCGTTCAACTAGCGGGGGGGCCCGGAGATACGCAGTATTTT
CSVQLAGGPGDTQYF
>.|TRBV12-3/TRBV12-4|.|TRBJ2-7|14
TGTGCCAGCAGTTTAGCCGAGATTCGCTACGAGCAGTACTTC
CASSLAEIRYEQYF
>.|TRBV5-1|.|TRBJ2-7|16
TGCGCCAGCAGCTTGGATTGGACAAGTCTCTCCTACGAGCAGTACTTC
CASSLDWTSLSYEQYF
>.|TRBV6-1|.|TRBJ2-1|14
TGTGCCAGCAGACGGGACGCGGCCCTCAATGAGCAGTTCTTC
CASRRDAALNEQFF
>.|TRBV7-9|.|TRBJ2-7|15
TGTGCCAGCAGCTTAGCAATGGGGGTGTCGGGCGAGCAGTACTTC
CASSLAMGVSGEQYF
>.|TRBV7-2|many|TRBJ2-7|13
TGTGCCAGCAGCTTAGGCAGGGCTTACGAGCAGTACTTC
CASSLGRAYEQYF
>TRBD2|TRBV11-2|.|TRBJ2-7|14
TGTGCCAGCAGCCCCTCTAGCGGGAGATACGAGCAGTACTTC
CASSPSSGRYEQYF
>.|TRBV14|.|TRBJ1-4|17
TGTGCCAGCAGTGTACTCCGGGACCACCCAACTAATGAAAAACTGTTTTTT
CASSVLRDHPTNEKLFF
>TRBD2|TRBV9|few|TRBJ2-2|15
TGTGCCAGCAGCGTAAAACTAGCGGGAACCGGGGAGCTGTTTTTT
CASSVKLAGTGELFF
>TRBD2|TRBV12-3/TRBV12-4|once|TRBJ2-1|15
TGTGCCAGCAGTTTCAGCGGGGGGCTATATAATGAGCAGTTCTTC
CASSFSGGLYNEQFF
>.|TRBV4-2|few|TRBJ1-4|16
TGTGCCAGCAGCCAAGATCCTCCGACAGTTAATGAAAAACTGTTTTTT
CASSQDPPTVNEKLFF
>.|TRBV5-6|few|TRBJ2-5|15
TGTGCCAGCAGCTCCGAGGAGGGGGGAGGTGAGACCCAGTACTTC
CASSSEEGGGETQYF
>TRBD1|TRBV11-1|few|TRBJ1-3|14
TGTGCCAGCAGCCTAACAGGGGACGGAAACACCATATATTTT
CASSLTGDGNTIYF
>.|TRBV7-7|few|TRBJ1-1|14
TGTGCTAGCAGCCCATTGAGGGACGGCACTGAAGCTTTCTTT
CASSPLRDGTEAFF
>.|TRBV9|.|TRBJ1-1|13
TGTGCCAGCAGCGTAGACCTAACGACTGAAGCTTTCTTT
CASSVDLTTEAFF
>.|TRBV5-6|few|TRBJ1-1|14
TGTGCCAGCAGATTTAGCCAGGAATACACTGAAGCTTTCTTT
CASRFSQEYTEAFF
>.|TRBV9|once|TRBJ2-3|17
TGTGCCAGCAGCGTAGGGGTAACAGCGTCAGCCCAATATACGCAGTATTTT
CASSVGVTASAQYTQYF
>TRBD2|TRBV19|.|TRBJ2-1|16
TGTGCCAGTAGTCATTGGGGACTAGCGAGATTCAATGAGCAGTTCTTC
CASSHWGLARFNEQFF
>.|TRBV30|.|TRBJ2-5|13
TGTGCCTGGAGACGGGGGGCACAAGAGACCCAGTACTTC
CAWRRGAQETQYF
>TRBD1|TRBV6-5|.|TRBJ1-1|14
TGTGCCAGCAGGACCGGGACAGGGTGGGAAGGAGCTTTCTTT
CASRTGTGWEGAFF
>TRBD2|TRBV7-9|.|TRBJ2-3|15
TGTGCCAGCAGCCGACTAGCGGGAGTGACAGATACGCAGTATTTT
CASSRLAGVTDTQYF
>.|TRBV27|.|TRBJ2-2|14
TGTGCCAGCAGTGTTCACGCGAACACCGGGGAGCTGTTTTTT
CASSVHANTGELFF
>TRBD1|TRBV24-1|.|TRBJ2-3|17
TGTGCCACCAGTGACCACAGGACAGGGACCATCACAGATACGCAGTATTTT
CATSDHRTGTITDTQYF
>TRBD2|TRBV28|.|TRBJ2-5|14
TGTGCCAGCATTCGGTCCAGCGGGAGTGGGACCCAGTACTTC
CASIRSSGSGTQYF
>.|TRBV6-1|.|TRBJ2-1|13
TGTGCCAGCAGTTTACCCTTATACAATGAGCAGTTCTTC
CASSLPLYNEQFF
>TRBD1|TRBV6-5|.|TRBJ1-1|13
TGTGCCAGCAGCCGGGACAGTATCACTGAACCTTTCTTT
CASSRDSITEPFF
>.|TRBV30|.|TRBJ1-2|13
TGTGCCTGCAACAGGGACCCTACTCGGGGCTACACCTTC
CACNRDPTRGYTF
>.|TRBV28|few|TRBJ1-6|14
TGTGCCAGCAGCCCGGCAGGGGAGAATTCACCCCTCCACTTT
CASSPAGENSPLHF
>TRBD2|TRBV20-1|.|TRBJ2-1|13
TGCAGTGCCCCTAGCGGGGGGGCCTATGAGCAGTTCTTC
CSAPSGGAYEQFF
>TRBD1|TRBV10-3|.|TRBJ1-4|14
TGTGCCATCAGTGATCAACAGGGGGCGGAAAAACTGTTTTTT
CAISDQQGAEKLFF
>.|TRBV20-1|.|TRBJ2-5|12
TGCAGTGCTGCTGCGGGTCCAGAGACCCAGTACTTC
CSAAAGPETQYF
>.|TRBV7-3|once|TRBJ2-1|14
TGTGCCAGCAGCCTTAGTGGGGTCACGAATGAGCAGTTCTTC
CASSLSGVTNEQFF
>TRBD1|TRBV9|many|TRBJ2-6|18
TGTGCCAGCAGCGCCAGGGACAGGGGACTTTCTGGGGCCAACGTCCTGACTTTC
CASSARDRGLSGANVLTF
>.|TRBV10-3|few|TRBJ2-7|15
TGTGCCATCAGTGAGTCGGGACCGTTACTCTACGAGCAGTACTTC
CAISESGPLLYEQYF
>.|TRBV6-6|.|TRBJ2-7|13
TGTGCCAGCGGGGTACGCGGACCCTACGAGCAGTACTTC
CASGVRGPYEQYF
>.|TRBV5-1|.|TRBJ1-1|15
TGCGCCAGCAGCTTGGAGGGGGTAACGAACACTGAAGCTTTCTTT
CASSLEGVTNTEAFF
>.|TRBV12-3/TRBV12-4|.|TRBJ2-7|15
TGTGCCAGCAGTAAGATCAGGGGCCAATCCTACGAGCAGTACTTC
CASSKIRGQSYEQYF
>TRBD1|TRBV12-3/TRBV12-4|many|TRBJ1-2|14
TGTGCCAGCAGCCTCAGGACAGGAATTTATGGCTACACCTTC
CASSLRTGIYGYTF
>TRBD1|TRBV11-2|.|TRBJ2-2|15
TGTGCCAGCAGATCGACAGGGGATAACACCGGGGAGCTGTTTTTT
CASRSTGDNTGELFF
>TRBD1|TRBV6-5|few|TRBJ1-3|13
TGTGCCAGCAGTCGGGACAGTCGAAACACCATATATTTT
CASSRDSRNTIYF